This T cell receptor beta chain was profiled in a study of early T cells in non-severe SARS-CoV-2 infection. About the research overall: Chains stayed unpaired after sequencing of bulk RNA from unsorted whole blood.

In its sample, this clonotype was seen a few times. Its cognate antigen is unknown. Study-level results: Database matching using VDJdb favored anti-spike CD8 responses, with private and CD4 specificities left missing.

Researchers tagged individual cDNA molecules with unique molecular identifiers. TCRdb reprocessed the 5' RACE reads via MiXCR and lists one record per CDR3 protein. The sample yields roughly 60,000 distinct CDR3 sequences, around 6% seen once. The CDR3 consists of 19 residues. The V gene lost 2 bases and the J gene lost 0 bases, with 20 bases spanning the gap. In germline, CDR1 is SGHDN, CDR2 FVKESK. This clonotype was sampled from an adult who was a healthcare worker with PCR-confirmed SARS-CoV-2 infection or an uninfected control (not recorded which). The rearrangement uses TRBV14 and TRBJ2-4; the D is unclear. Source material: whole blood. The CDR3 protein is CASSQSNKQALSAKNIQYF. As DNA, the CDR3 is TGTGCCAGCAGCCAATCCAACAAGCAAGCCTTGTCAGCCAAAAACATTCAGTACTTC.